The 32 T cell receptor beta chains in this list originate from one sample, sequenced in a study of blood T cell repertoires in COVID-19. The assay was immunoSEQ multiplex PCR, and TCRdb's table has in-frame clones only and misses some. The sample consists of about 300,000 clones, more than 70% of them appearing once. Material for sequencing was peripheral blood. The receptors were gathered from a woman in her 50s with acute or convalescent COVID-19.

The J gene is TRBJ1-1, the V gene TRBV28; 8 nucleotides line up with TRBD1. CDR3 size: 17 residues. Germline CDR1 is MDHEN and CDR2 is SYDVKM. Trimming took 3 bases from V and 0 from J; bases not matched to a gene: 9. Here the CDR3 DNA reads TGTGCCAGCAGTTTCTTCGGACAGGGAAGAATGAACACTGAAGCTTTCTTT. Amino acids: CASSFFGQGRMNTEAFF.

The chain carries TRBV5-1 and TRBJ1-1; 7 nucleotides match TRBD1. This CDR3 spans 15 amino acids. V shed 4 bases and J 1 base; nucleotides not matched to a gene: 7. Germline CDR1 SGHRS, CDR2 YFSETQ. The CDR3 sequence: CASSITGTANTEAFF. Here the CDR3 DNA reads TGCGCCAGCAGCATAACCGGGACAGCGAACACTGAAGCTTTCTTT.

This clone was counted once. The rearrangement joins TRBV19 to TRBJ2-3; no reliable D call. Germline-derived CDR1 and CDR2 are LNHDA and SQIVND (reference sequence). CDR3 length: 13 residues. The V gene lost 1 base and the J gene lost 2 bases, with 4 bases spanning the gap. The CDR3 nucleotides are TGTGCCAGTAGTATAGGACTCACAGATACGCAGTATTTT. Translating it yields CASSIGLTDTQYF.

This sequence joins TRBV5-4 and TRBJ2-3; D possibly corresponds to TRBD1 (7 bases). The length of the CDR3 is 15 residues. V lost 4 bases to trimming and J lost 7 bases, with 19 bases between them. Germline-derived CDR1 and CDR2 are SGHNT and YYREEE (reference sequence). The CDR3 DNA reads as TGTGCCAGCAGCGGCGGGACAGATAAACCCTATACGCAGTATTTT. It specifies CASSGGTDKPYTQYF.

This clone was seen only once. J is TRBJ1-5 and V is TRBV6-1; TRBD1 agrees at 11 bases. J gave up 0 bases and V 4 bases, and 14 bases lay outside the gene matches. CDR1 and CDR2 (germline): MNHNS, SASEGT. This CDR3 has 20 residues. CDR3 protein: CASSAQGGQGVYGSNQPQHF. The DNA for the CDR3 is TGTGCCAGCAGTGCCCAAGGGGGACAGGGGGTATATGGTAGCAATCAGCCCCAGCATTTT.

V and J are TRBV5-8 and TRBJ2-2, with a possible D match to TRBD2 (6 bases). V was trimmed by 4 bases and J by 7 bases, leaving 8 bases between them. The CDR3 contains 12 residues. From germline, CDR1 is SGHTS and CDR2 YDEGEE. The CDR3 reads CASSQEGGELFF. DNA of the CDR3: TGTGCCAGCAGCCAGGAGGGCGGGGAGCTGTTTTTT. The full variable domain, completed using reference TRBV5-8 and TRBJ2-2, is EAGVTQSPTHLIKTRGQQATLRCSPISGHTSVYWYQQALGLGLQFLLWYDEGEERNRGNFPPRFSGRQFPNYSSELNVNALELEDSALYLCASSQEGGELFFGEGSRLTVL.

This clone was detected a few times. A junction boundary mismatches the germline segment, possibly from a read error. The chain employs TRBV3-1 (or the pseudogene TRBV3-2) and TRBJ1-5; maybe TRBD1 (5 bases). This CDR3 contains 16 residues. Looked up from germline, CDR1 is LGHDT and CDR2 is YNNKEL (reference sequence). The CDR3 region is CASSPIVGLTNQAQHF. The CDR3 coding sequence is TGTGCCAGCAGCCCGATTGTGGGACTCACCAATCAGGCCCAGCATTTT.

This chain joins TRBV7-2 and TRBJ1-1; D possibly corresponds to TRBD1 (6 bases). The V end lost 5 bases, the J end lost 4 bases, and 17 bases lay between the germline ends. This CDR3 comprises 15 residues. Germline V gene data show CDR1 as SGHTA and CDR2 as FQGNSA. The CDR3 region has the DNA TGTGCCAGCAGCCCAACGACAGGTAGTTCCACTGAAGCTTTCTTT. Its translation is CASSPTTGSSTEAFF. Full variable domain (rest looked up from reference TRBV7-2 and TRBJ1-1): GAGVSQSPSNKVTEKGKDVELRCDPISGHTALYWYRQSLGQGLEFLIYFQGNSAPDKSGLPSDRFSAERTGGSVSTLTIQRTQQEDSAVYLCASSPTTGSSTEAFFGQGTRLTVV.

The chain is built from TRBV13 and TRBJ2-7, with 9 positions matching TRBD1. The germline V gene encodes CDR1 PRHDT and CDR2 FYEKMQ (reference sequence). The CDR3 loop spans 15 amino acids. The trim removed 5 bases at V and 0 bases at J, leaving 5 bases unmatched. CDR3 nucleotide sequence: TGTGCCAGCAGCGACGGGACAGGGATCTCCTACGAGCAGTACTTC. It codes for CASSDGTGISYEQYF.

V gene TRBV2 combines with J gene TRBJ2-4; D perhaps matches TRBD2 (6 bases). The germline CDR1 and CDR2 sequences are SNHLY and FYNNEI. Trimming removed 3 bases at V and 7 bases at J, with 7 bases between. CDR3 length: 12 amino acids. The CDR3 DNA reads TGTGCCAGCAGTGATGGGGGGAACATTCAGTACTTC. This translates into CASSDGGNIQYF.

This clone turned up a few times. V and J are TRBV19 and TRBJ1-6; D call uncertain. This CDR3 contains 14 residues. Trimming stripped 10 bases from V and 1 base from J, with 11 bases between. Germline assignment: CDR1 LNHDA and CDR2 SQIVND (reference sequence). The CDR3 DNA reads as TGTGCCACCTCACGGTTGTCCTATAATTCACCCCTCCACTTT. It codes for CATSRLSYNSPLHF.

The chain employs TRBV2 and TRBJ2-5; TRBD1 matches 11 bases. CDR1 is SNHLY, CDR2 FYNNEI, per germline. After removal of 4 bases from V and 2 bases from J, the junction contained 3 bases not matched to a gene. This CDR3 has 15 amino acids. CDR3 loop: CASSGTGGLQETQYF. Written as DNA, the CDR3 is TGTGCCAGCAGTGGGACAGGGGGCCTTCAAGAGACCCAGTACTTC.

V usage is TRBV2 and J usage is TRBJ2-7, with 10 bases that match TRBD2. The CDR3 contains 13 residues. J was trimmed by 6 bases and V by 7 bases; bases with no gene match: 6. CDR1 and CDR2 (germline): SNHLY, FYNNEI. DNA for the CDR3: TGTGCCAGCAATTATGTAGCGGGGGGCGAGCAGTACGTC. Translated: CASNYVAGGEQYV.

The sample holds one count of this clone. V and J are TRBV2 and TRBJ2-3, with D tentatively TRBD1 (5 bases). Germline CDR1 and CDR2: SNHLY and FYNNEI. The ends were cut back, 6 bases at V and 4 bases at J, with 11 bases in the middle. The CDR3 runs 13 residues. CDR3 nucleotides: TGTGCCAGCAGCCAAGGGGAAGCAGATACGCAGTATTTT. This translates into CASSQGEADTQYF. Full variable domain (rest looked up from reference TRBV2 and TRBJ2-3): EPEVTQTPSHQVTQMGQEVILRCVPISNHLYFYWYRQILGQKVEFLVSFYNNEISEKSEIFDDQFSVERPDGSNFTLKIRSTKLEDSAMYFCASSQGEADTQYFGPGTRLTVL.

Concerning this clone itself: Other DNA sequences from this sample encode an identical CDR3 as well. This chain links TRBV5-4 with TRBJ1-5; D call uncertain. The CDR3 consists of 12 residues. The V gene lost 0 bases and the J gene lost 7 bases, with 5 bases spanning the gap. CDR1 is SGHNT and CDR2 is YYREEE in the germline V gene (reference sequence). Here the CDR3 reads CASSLDSQPQHF. DNA of the CDR3: TGTGCCAGCAGCTTGGACAGCCAGCCCCAGCATTTT. The full variable domain, in which reference TRBV5-4 and TRBJ1-5 provide the parts outside the CDR3, is ETGVTQSPTHLIKTRGQQVTLRCSSQSGHNTVSWYQQALGQGPQFIFQYYREEENGRGNFPPRFSGLQFPNYSSELNVNALELDDSALYLCASSLDSQPQHFGDGTRLSIL.

The V call is TRBV4-2, the J call TRBJ1-2; 7 nucleotides align to TRBD1. The CDR3 spans 14 residues. From germline, CDR1 is LGHNA and CDR2 YNFKEQ. The V and J ends lost 4 bases and 4 bases, in that order; junction bases with no gene match: 6. The CDR3 loop is CASSPTGASYGYTF. The CDR3 region has the DNA TGTGCCAGCAGCCCTACAGGGGCTAGCTATGGCTACACCTTC.

The V call is TRBV21-1, the J call TRBJ1-5; the table's D gene call, TRBD1, was not cross checked with the DNA. TRBV21-1 is assigned pseudogene status. The CDR3 length is 18 residues. CDR3 sequence: CASSPDEAQGVHNQPQHF. The CDR3 DNA reads TGTGCCAGCAGCCCCGACGAGGCCCAGGGGGTCCATAATCAGCCCCAGCATTTT.

The table lists this clone with a count of one. This rearrangement joins TRBV6-2 or TRBV6-3 to TRBJ1-5; 9 bases line up with TRBD1. In germline, CDR1 is MNHEY, CDR2 SVGEGT. The CDR3 is 15 residues long. V trimming: 2 bases; J trimming: 6 bases; junction bases outside the gene matches: 5. For the CDR3, the DNA is TGTGCCAGCAGTTACCACGGACAGGGGATTCAGCCCCAGCATTTT. Amino acids: CASSYHGQGIQPQHF.

V gene TRBV2 combines with J gene TRBJ1-2; D is possibly TRBD1 (5 bases). Per germline, CDR1 SNHLY and CDR2 FYNNEI. The V end lost 2 bases, the J end lost 1 base, and 8 bases lay between the germline ends. The CDR3 spans 14 residues. The CDR3 nucleotides read TGTGCCAGCAGTGAACTTCAGGGTAACTATGGCTACACCTTC. It encodes CASSELQGNYGYTF.

This clone was seen only a few times. The chain uses TRBV7-9 and TRBJ2-7, with 12 bases fitting TRBD2. After removal of 5 bases from V and 4 bases from J, the junction contained 6 bases not matched to a gene. This CDR3 region has 15 residues. Germline CDR1 SEHNR, CDR2 FQNEAQ (reference sequence). The CDR3, as DNA: TGTGCCAGCAGCCTTGGGACTAGCGGGCTTTACGAGCAGTACGTC. Its protein is CASSLGTSGLYEQYV.

The CDR3 DNA is TGTGCCAGCACCGAAAAGGGACTAGCGGGAGCTAACGAGCAGTTCTTC. Encoded protein: CASTEKGLAGANEQFF. The chain links TRBV25-1 to TRBJ2-1, with 14 bases identical to TRBD2. Germline assignment: CDR1 MGHDK and CDR2 SYGVNS. The V and J ends lost 7 bases and 10 bases, in that order; junction bases with no gene match: 12. The length of the CDR3 is 16 residues.

The chain combines TRBV19 with TRBJ2-1; 8 bases fit TRBD2. Germline-derived CDR1 and CDR2 are LNHDA and SQIVND (reference sequence). V lost 6 bases, J lost 8 bases, and 15 bases stayed unmatched. CDR3 length equals 16 residues. CDR3 nucleotide sequence: TGTGCCAGTAGCCATATGGGGGGCAGCGGGAGTTATGAGCAGTTCTTC. Translation: CASSHMGGSGSYEQFF.

The rearrangement joins TRBV9 to TRBJ2-1; 7 bases align to TRBD1. The CDR3 extends over 18 amino acids. Germline V gives CDR1 SGDLS, CDR2 YYNGEE. After removal of 3 bases from V and 8 bases from J, the junction contained 20 bases not matched to a gene. The chain's CDR3 is CASSARDSLVGSPHEQFF. CDR3 sequence (DNA): TGTGCCAGCAGCGCCCGGGACAGCCTGGTTGGTTCCCCCCATGAGCAGTTCTTC.

This clone is a singleton in its sample. The chain combines TRBV4-1 with TRBJ1-1, with 7 bases fitting TRBD1. The CDR3 sequence is 15 residues long. Losses at the gene ends were 8 bases for V and 6 bases for J; bases not matched to a gene: 15. From germline, CDR1 is MGHRA and CDR2 YSYEKL. The CDR3 DNA follows: TGCGCCAGCGGCAAAAGGGGGCAGGGCCTTCCTGAAGCTTTCTTT. Amino acid sequence: CASGKRGQGLPEAFF.

This chain joins TRBV29-1 and TRBJ1-1; D perhaps matches TRBD1 (6 bases). This CDR3 region has 13 residues. Germline V gene lookup returns CDR1 SQVTM and CDR2 ANQGSEA. Trimming took 6 bases from V and 0 from J, leaving 11 bases between them. In DNA form, the CDR3 reads TGCAGCGTCCTCGACAGGTTGAACACTGAAGCTTTCTTT. Its protein is CSVLDRLNTEAFF.

This clone was counted once. The V gene is TRBV6-8, the J gene TRBJ1-1; D remains ambiguous. The CDR3 extends over 14 amino acids. Deletions cut 8 bases from V and 0 bases from J, with 13 bases between. The germline V gene encodes CDR1 MNHGY and CDR2 SAAAGT. The CDR3 is CASRKKLLNTEAFF. The CDR3 nucleotides read TGTGCCAGCCGCAAGAAACTACTGAACACTGAAGCTTTCTTT.

This clone was seen a few times. At one end, the junction sequence differs from germline, possibly due to a read error. This chain joins TRBV19 and TRBJ1-2; D perhaps matches TRBD1 (5 bases). This CDR3 region has 11 residues. CDR1 is LNHDA, CDR2 SQIVND, per germline (reference sequence). The CDR3 DNA sequence: TGTGCCAGTAGTCGGACACTTCGGCTTACTTTC. Residues: CASSRTLRLTF.

V usage is TRBV19 and J usage is TRBJ2-3; TRBD2 agrees at 9 bases. J gave up 5 bases and V 6 bases, and 6 bases lay outside the gene matches. The germline V gene encodes CDR1 LNHDA and CDR2 SQIVND (reference sequence). This CDR3 has 14 residues. CDR3: CASSASGAGDTQYF. CDR3 in DNA: TGTGCCAGTAGCGCTAGCGGGGCGGGAGATACGCAGTATTTT.

The chain is built from TRBV5-1 and TRBJ2-5, with D possibly TRBD1 on 6 matching bases. Germline V gene sequence: CDR1 SGHRS, CDR2 YFSETQ. V was cut by 2 bases and J by 6 bases, with 14 bases left in between. The CDR3 contains 14 residues. The CDR3 DNA reads as TGCGCCAGCAGCTTCGGCAGGGGAGAAAAGACCCAGTACTTC. Translation: CASSFGRGEKTQYF.

The J gene is TRBJ1-5, the V gene TRBV30; D unclear. CDR1 GTSNPN and CDR2 SVGIG come from the germline V gene (reference sequence). CDR3 size: 12 residues. Between the trimmed V and J ends, which lost 4 bases and 6 bases, there was a span of 10 bases. CDR3 nucleotide sequence: TGTGCCTGGATCAGAGGCGGTCAGCCCCAGCATTTT. Residues: CAWIRGGQPQHF. Variable domain in full (rest from reference TRBV30 and TRBJ1-5): SQTIHQWPATLVQPVGSPLSLECTVEGTSNPNLYWYRQAAGRGLQLLFYSVGIGQISSEVPQNLSASRPQDRQFILSSKKLLLSDSGFYLCAWIRGGQPQHFGDGTRLSIL.

The chain recombines TRBV6-5 with TRBJ1-1; weak D call: TRBD1 (6 bases). Germline loops: CDR1 MNHEY, CDR2 SVGAGI. The CDR3 consists of 14 residues. The CDR3 sequence is CAAYRDWGNTEAFF. DNA of the CDR3: TGTGCAGCCTACAGGGATTGGGGGAACACTGAAGCTTTCTTT.

This chain joins TRBV14 and TRBJ2-2, with TRBD1 matching 7 bases. Trimming cost V 4 bases and J 4 bases; bases outside gene matches: 6. The CDR3 length is 15 residues. The germline gives CDR1 SGHDN, CDR2 FVKESK. CDR3 region: CASSLRQGSTGELFF. In DNA, the CDR3 is TGTGCCAGCAGCCTCCGACAGGGCTCCACCGGGGAGCTGTTTTTT.